Sequencing of this T cell receptor beta chain was carried out in a study of blood T cells in healthy people across ages. Combining a sample-barcoded 5' primer with a J-beta primer mix, a second PCR ran for about 6 to 12 cycles. TCRdb passed the 5' RACE reads through MiXCR, listing each CDR3 protein once. The profile shows fewer than 600,000 distinct CDR3 sequences, 27% of them singletons. This same sample was also part of a study on T cells of mothers and their children. That study reports: Primer M1S, used in the second PCR, introduced sample barcodes and 2-4 random nucleotides. Approximately 3 million TCR beta reads per child versus over 9 million per mother. When mothers and children were related, their normalized repertoire overlap, which was always slightly higher, did not differ significantly from that of unrelated pairs.

The sequenced material came from blood. The receptor was isolated from a boy younger than 10 in good health.

Written as DNA, the CDR3 is TGCGCCAGCAGAACGACAGGGCCCACCGGGGAGCTGTTTTTT. It yields the protein CASRTTGPTGELFF. The chain links TRBV10-1 to TRBJ2-2; 7 bases agree with TRBD1. The CDR3 has 14 residues. V lost 6 bases, J lost 4 bases, and 5 bases stayed unmatched. The germline V gene has CDR1 WNHNN and CDR2 SYGVQD (reference sequence).